This TCR beta chain is drawn from a study of CD8+CD57+ T cells in acquired aplastic anemia. About the research overall: Sorted CD4+ and CD8+ cells yielded approximately 3.4 ug of DNA on average. The average read count for CD4+ cells in healthy donors was 8.5 million to 11 million.

Study results and limitations: The study identified under 30 CD8+ CDR3 sequences shared by patients and controls.

Points on this clonotype: Antigen specificity is unknown.

For CDR3 and TCR beta VDJ profiling, genomic DNA was the template used. Using its own MiXCR run on the reads, TCRdb lists one record per CDR3 protein. The table lists tens of thousands of distinct CDR3 sequences, 55% to 75% of them singletons, with 30% to 40% in the top ten. The clonotype was recovered from a human donor in good health, serving as a control. Sequenced sample: sorted CD4+, CD8+, or CD8+CD57+ T cells (not recorded which) from PBMCs.

The CDR3 here is CASSQSKLNYGYTF. Written as DNA, the CDR3 is TGTGCCAGCAGCCAATCGAAGTTAAACTATGGCTACACCTTC. This chain uses TRBV16 with TRBJ1-2; D gene unclear. V gave up 0 bases and J gave up 2 bases, with 7 bases separating them. The CDR3 is 14 amino acids. From germline, CDR1 is KGHSY and CDR2 FQNENV.